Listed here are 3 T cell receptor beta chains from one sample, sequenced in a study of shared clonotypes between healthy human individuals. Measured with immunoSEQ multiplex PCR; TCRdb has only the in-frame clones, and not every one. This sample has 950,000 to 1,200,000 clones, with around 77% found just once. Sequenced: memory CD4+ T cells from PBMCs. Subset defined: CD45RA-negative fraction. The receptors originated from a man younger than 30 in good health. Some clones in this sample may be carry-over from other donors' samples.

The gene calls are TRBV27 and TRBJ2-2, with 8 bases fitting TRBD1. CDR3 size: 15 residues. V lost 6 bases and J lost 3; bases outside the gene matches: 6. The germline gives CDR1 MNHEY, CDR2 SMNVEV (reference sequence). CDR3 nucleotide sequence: TGTGCCAGCAGGAAACAGGGGGATCACACCGGGGAGCTGTTTTTT. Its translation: CASRKQGDHTGELFF.

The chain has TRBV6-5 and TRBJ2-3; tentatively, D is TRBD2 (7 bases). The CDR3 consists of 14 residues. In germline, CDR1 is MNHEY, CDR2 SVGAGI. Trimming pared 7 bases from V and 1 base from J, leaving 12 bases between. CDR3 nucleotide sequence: TGTGCCAGCAAGGAGGGGGGGGGCACAGATACGCAGTATTTT. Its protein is CASKEGGGTDTQYF.

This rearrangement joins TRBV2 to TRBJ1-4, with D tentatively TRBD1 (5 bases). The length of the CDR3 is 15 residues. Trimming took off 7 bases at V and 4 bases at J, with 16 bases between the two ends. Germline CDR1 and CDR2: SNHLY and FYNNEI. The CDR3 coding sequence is TGTGCCAGCACCCCGAGACAGCTCGTTAATGAAAAACTGTTTTTT. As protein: CASTPRQLVNEKLFF. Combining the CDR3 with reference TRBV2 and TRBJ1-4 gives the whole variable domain EPEVTQTPSHQVTQMGQEVILRCVPISNHLYFYWYRQILGQKVEFLVSFYNNEISEKSEIFDDQFSVERPDGSNFTLKIRSTKLEDSAMYFCASTPRQLVNEKLFFGSGTQLSVL.